One T cell receptor gamma chain is described in this entry. Which antigen it targets is not known. Base qualities are not at hand, and no much larger clone is one base apart. Counted from cysteine to phenylalanine, this CDR3 has 12 amino acids. The retained sequence is limited to the CDR3, 36 bases, with the frame set at the first base. V lost 8 bases and J lost 8 bases, and the count of bases not matched to a germline gene is 6. This entry is derived from a study of human gamma delta and Vdelta1 T cells (dated by TCRdb to the late 2010s). For the wider study: In this study, the researchers looked at Delta One T cells, which are Vd1+ gamma-delta T cells, to see how well they work as cytotoxic effectors against acute myeloid leukemia.

The library was built by means of PCR. Sequencing took place on an Illumina MiSeq. Clone calls in TCRdb were regenerated from the public reads with CATT, after which identical DNA sequences shared one row. Within this sample are approximately 600 gamma-chain clones, with 12% to 15% of them counted one time only. The leading ten clones occupy around three fifths of the sample. The receptor comes from a human donor in good health. The material sequenced was Vdelta1 gamma-delta T cells from blood. The cell subset or site label, read with the paper, signifies: Vd1+ T cells from peripheral blood. The sequence joins TRGV10 to TRGJP1. TRGV10 is given ORF status, its function remaining uncertain. The nucleotide sequence reads TGTGCTGCGTGGATCTTAGGTTGGTTCAAGATATTT. Protein translation: CAAWILGWFKIF.